These T cell receptor beta chains were read from a single sample in a study of T cells in Graves' hyperthyroidism and ophthalmopathy. TCRdb reprocessed the multiplex PCR reads via MiXCR and lists one record per CDR3 protein. The table has under 600,000 distinct CDR3 sequences, approximately 15% seen once. The sample taken for sequencing was blood. The receptors here all came from a woman aged 40-49 years with Graves' ophthalmopathy. CDR3s include the opening cysteine and the closing phenylalanine or tryptophan. The D gene is left open where the match is weak. Clone size is not always given. Where it is, it says once, few, many or a class for expanded clones.

d_call: TRBD1; j_call: TRBJ1-1; v_call: TRBV20-1; clone_size: .; cdr3_nt: TGCAGTGCTAGATTGGGGACAGAGAACACTGAAGCTTTCTTT; cdr3_aa: CSARLGTENTEAFF
d_call: TRBD1; j_call: TRBJ2-1; v_call: TRBV15; clone_size: .; cdr3_nt: TGTGCCACCAGCAGAAGACTTTCAGGGGGTAGGGACAATGAGCAGTTCTTC; cdr3_aa: CATSRRLSGGRDNEQFF
d_call: .; j_call: TRBJ2-2; v_call: TRBV28; clone_size: .; cdr3_nt: TGTGCCAGCAGTCCCCGGTTCCGGGAGCTGTTTTTT; cdr3_aa: CASSPRFRELFF
d_call: TRBD1; j_call: TRBJ2-2; v_call: TRBV2; clone_size: few; cdr3_nt: TGTGCCAGCACCGAAAGGGGGCTAAACACCGGGGAGCTGTTTTTT; cdr3_aa: CASTERGLNTGELFF
d_call: TRBD1; j_call: TRBJ2-2; v_call: TRBV28; clone_size: .; cdr3_nt: TGTGCCAGCAGTGTTGGACAGGGGGCGAACACCGGGGAGCTGTTTTTT; cdr3_aa: CASSVGQGANTGELFF
d_call: .; j_call: TRBJ2-1; v_call: TRBV12-3/TRBV12-4; clone_size: .; cdr3_nt: TGTGCCAGCAGTTTACTAGCATTTTCGTACAATGAGCAGTTCTTC; cdr3_aa: CASSLLAFSYNEQFF
d_call: TRBD2; j_call: TRBJ2-1; v_call: TRBV28; clone_size: many; cdr3_nt: TGTGCCAGCAGTTTACTAGCGGGAGACCCCTACAATGAGCAGTTCTTC; cdr3_aa: CASSLLAGDPYNEQFF
d_call: TRBD1; j_call: TRBJ1-2; v_call: TRBV2; clone_size: few; cdr3_nt: TGTGCCAGCAGGATCAACCGGGACAGGGACTATGGCTACACCTTC; cdr3_aa: CASRINRDRDYGYTF
d_call: .; j_call: TRBJ1-2; v_call: TRBV9; clone_size: .; cdr3_nt: TGTGCCAGCAGCGTAGATCGGACTCCCTATGGCTACACCTTC; cdr3_aa: CASSVDRTPYGYTF
d_call: TRBD1; j_call: TRBJ2-3; v_call: TRBV5-1; clone_size: many; cdr3_nt: TGCGCCAGCAGCTACGGACAGGGGGCGAAAGATACGCAGTATTTT; cdr3_aa: CASSYGQGAKDTQYF
d_call: .; j_call: TRBJ2-7; v_call: TRBV5-1; clone_size: few; cdr3_nt: TGCGCCAGCAGCAGGGACAAGTCCTACGAGCAGTACTTC; cdr3_aa: CASSRDKSYEQYF
d_call: .; j_call: TRBJ2-7; v_call: TRBV10-3; clone_size: few; cdr3_nt: TGTGCCATCAGTGGGGTTTCAGACAGTCCCCTCGAGCAGTACTTC; cdr3_aa: CAISGVSDSPLEQYF
d_call: TRBD1; j_call: TRBJ2-1; v_call: TRBV4-1; clone_size: many; cdr3_nt: TGCGCCAGCAGCAAGGACAGGGGGCCTGCGAATGAGCAGTTCTTC; cdr3_aa: CASSKDRGPANEQFF
d_call: TRBD2; j_call: TRBJ2-3; v_call: TRBV4-2; clone_size: few; cdr3_nt: TGTGCCAGCAGCCCACTTCCGGGACTAGCGGGAGCTACAGATACGCAGTATTTT; cdr3_aa: CASSPLPGLAGATDTQYF
d_call: TRBD1; j_call: TRBJ1-5; v_call: TRBV19; clone_size: .; cdr3_nt: TGTGCCAGTAGTGTTGACAGGGGATCGGGTCAGCCCCAGCATTTT; cdr3_aa: CASSVDRGSGQPQHF
d_call: TRBD1; j_call: TRBJ2-7; v_call: TRBV2; clone_size: .; cdr3_nt: TGTGCCAGCAGGGGAGAGGGACAGGGACTCTACGAGCAGTACTTC; cdr3_aa: CASRGEGQGLYEQYF
d_call: TRBD1; j_call: TRBJ1-2; v_call: TRBV28; clone_size: many; cdr3_nt: TGTGCCAGCAGTTCTCCCGGGACAGGGAGTAACTATGGCTACACCTTC; cdr3_aa: CASSSPGTGSNYGYTF
d_call: .; j_call: TRBJ2-1; v_call: TRBV20-1; clone_size: many; cdr3_nt: TGCAGTGCGGGAGTGGGGCATGAGCAGTTCTTC; cdr3_aa: CSAGVGHEQFF
d_call: .; j_call: TRBJ2-5; v_call: TRBV3-1; clone_size: many; cdr3_nt: TGTGCCAGCAGCGGGGGACACCGCGCCAACCAAGAGACCCAGTACTTC; cdr3_aa: CASSGGHRANQETQYF
d_call: .; j_call: TRBJ2-5; v_call: TRBV5-1; clone_size: .; cdr3_nt: TGCGCCAGCACCTTGAGTGGAGAAAATCAAGAGACCCAGTACTTC; cdr3_aa: CASTLSGENQETQYF
d_call: .; j_call: TRBJ2-7; v_call: TRBV5-1; clone_size: many; cdr3_nt: TGCGCCAGCAGCTTGGCGGCTCCTTCCTACGAGCAGTACTTC; cdr3_aa: CASSLAAPSYEQYF
d_call: .; j_call: TRBJ2-7; v_call: TRBV2; clone_size: many; cdr3_nt: TGTGCCAGCAGTGTTCACAGGGCGAACGAGCAGTACTTC; cdr3_aa: CASSVHRANEQYF
d_call: TRBD1; j_call: TRBJ2-7; v_call: TRBV20-1; clone_size: .; cdr3_nt: TGCAGTGCCGATCGGGGACAGGGGCTCTACGAGCAGTACTTC; cdr3_aa: CSADRGQGLYEQYF
d_call: TRBD2; j_call: TRBJ2-7; v_call: TRBV2; clone_size: .; cdr3_nt: TGTGCCAGCAGGTCCGGGGGGGTGTTGGTTTACGAGCAGTACTTC; cdr3_aa: CASRSGGVLVYEQYF
d_call: .; j_call: TRBJ1-6; v_call: TRBV12-5; clone_size: many; cdr3_nt: TGTGCTAGTGGTTTATCAGGGACATCAGCCCTCCACTTT; cdr3_aa: CASGLSGTSALHF
d_call: .; j_call: TRBJ2-1; v_call: TRBV6-1; clone_size: many; cdr3_nt: TGTGCCAGCAGTGAAGCAAGGGCGGGATCAATCGGAGTTTCGGACAATGAGCAGTTCTTC; cdr3_aa: CASSEARAGSIGVSDNEQFF
d_call: .; j_call: TRBJ2-3; v_call: TRBV10-3; clone_size: .; cdr3_nt: TGTGCCATCGGGCCCGCTGGGAGCACAGATACGCAGTATTTT; cdr3_aa: CAIGPAGSTDTQYF
d_call: .; j_call: TRBJ2-1; v_call: TRBV12-3/TRBV12-4; clone_size: .; cdr3_nt: TGTGCCAGCACTTTAGGGCGTTCCTCCTACAATGAGCAGTTCTTC; cdr3_aa: CASTLGRSSYNEQFF
d_call: .; j_call: TRBJ1-1; v_call: TRBV4-1; clone_size: once; cdr3_nt: TGCGCCAGCACAGTCCGGGACACCGTCTCTGAAGCTTTCTTT; cdr3_aa: CASTVRDTVSEAFF
d_call: .; j_call: TRBJ1-5; v_call: TRBV12-3/TRBV12-4; clone_size: .; cdr3_nt: TGTGCCAGCAGCATGGCCTTCAATCAGCCCCAGCATTTT; cdr3_aa: CASSMAFNQPQHF
d_call: .; j_call: TRBJ2-1; v_call: TRBV19; clone_size: few; cdr3_nt: TGTGCCAGTAAGACGCAGGGTAGTGAGCAGTTCTTC; cdr3_aa: CASKTQGSEQFF
d_call: TRBD1; j_call: TRBJ2-7; v_call: TRBV5-1; clone_size: .; cdr3_nt: TGCGCCAGCAGCTTGTCACAGGGGGCAGGCGAGCAGTACTTC; cdr3_aa: CASSLSQGAGEQYF
d_call: TRBD1; j_call: TRBJ1-1; v_call: TRBV6-6; clone_size: .; cdr3_nt: TGTGCCAGCAGTTACCAGGGGGCGGCCACTGAAGCTTTCTTT; cdr3_aa: CASSYQGAATEAFF
d_call: TRBD1; j_call: TRBJ2-2; v_call: TRBV20-1; clone_size: .; cdr3_nt: TGCAGTGCTAGAGACGACAGGGGCCTTGGGGAACTGTTTTTT; cdr3_aa: CSARDDRGLGELFF
d_call: .; j_call: TRBJ1-2; v_call: TRBV12-3/TRBV12-4; clone_size: many; cdr3_nt: TGTGCCAGCATGATGGTGGCTGGGGGCTACACCTTC; cdr3_aa: CASMMVAGGYTF
d_call: .; j_call: TRBJ1-1; v_call: TRBV5-1; clone_size: many; cdr3_nt: TGCGCCAGCAGCCCGGCTGAGCTGGGGAACACTGAAGCTTTCTTT; cdr3_aa: CASSPAELGNTEAFF
d_call: .; j_call: TRBJ2-7; v_call: TRBV10-3; clone_size: few; cdr3_nt: TGTGCCATCAGTGGAGGGGGCGAGCAGTACTTC; cdr3_aa: CAISGGGEQYF
d_call: .; j_call: TRBJ2-3; v_call: TRBV10-1; clone_size: .; cdr3_nt: TGCGCCAGCAGTGCTCTTAGGTGGTGGGATACGCAGTATTTT; cdr3_aa: CASSALRWWDTQYF
d_call: TRBD2; j_call: TRBJ2-5; v_call: TRBV11-3; clone_size: .; cdr3_nt: TGTGCCAGCAGCTTAGGGACTAGCGCGAAAGAGACCCAGTACTTC; cdr3_aa: CASSLGTSAKETQYF
d_call: .; j_call: TRBJ2-7; v_call: TRBV7-8; clone_size: .; cdr3_nt: TGTGCCAGCAGCTTTGACGGACGCGAGAACGAGCAGTACTTC; cdr3_aa: CASSFDGRENEQYF
d_call: TRBD1; j_call: TRBJ2-1; v_call: TRBV7-9; clone_size: .; cdr3_nt: TGTGCCAGTCATACTGGACAGGGGCACTACAATGAGCAGTTCTTC; cdr3_aa: CASHTGQGHYNEQFF
d_call: .; j_call: TRBJ2-1; v_call: TRBV13; clone_size: few; cdr3_nt: TGTGCCAGCAGCCACTCAATGTTGGATGAGCAGTTCTTC; cdr3_aa: CASSHSMLDEQFF
d_call: TRBD1; j_call: TRBJ1-2; v_call: TRBV6-1; clone_size: .; cdr3_nt: TGTGCCAGCAGTCGACAGGGGGCCAAACGGAGCTATGGCTACACCTTC; cdr3_aa: CASSRQGAKRSYGYTF
d_call: .; j_call: TRBJ2-7; v_call: TRBV2; clone_size: many; cdr3_nt: TGTGCCAGCATAAATGCCCTAGCGAGGTACGAGCAGTACTTC; cdr3_aa: CASINALARYEQYF
d_call: .; j_call: TRBJ1-3; v_call: TRBV9; clone_size: few; cdr3_nt: TGTGCCAGCAGCGTAGATTGGGGCCTCTCTGGAAACACCATATATTTT; cdr3_aa: CASSVDWGLSGNTIYF
d_call: .; j_call: TRBJ2-2; v_call: TRBV7-9; clone_size: .; cdr3_nt: TGTGCCAGCAGCTTAGCAAGTCGGGGCGACACCGGGGAGCTATTTTTT; cdr3_aa: CASSLASRGDTGELFF
d_call: .; j_call: TRBJ2-3; v_call: TRBV20-1; clone_size: many; cdr3_nt: TGCAGTGCCTATCGGGGGTATAGCACAGATACGCAGTATTTT; cdr3_aa: CSAYRGYSTDTQYF
d_call: .; j_call: TRBJ2-7; v_call: TRBV20-1; clone_size: many; cdr3_nt: TGCAGTGCTAGACCAGCGGGTCTTGGCGAGCAGTACTTC; cdr3_aa: CSARPAGLGEQYF
d_call: .; j_call: TRBJ1-2; v_call: TRBV19; clone_size: few; cdr3_nt: TGTGCCAGTAGTAAAAGGAATAGTGGGAGAACTAACTATGGCTACACCTTC; cdr3_aa: CASSKRNSGRTNYGYTF
d_call: .; j_call: TRBJ2-7; v_call: TRBV15; clone_size: .; cdr3_nt: TGTGCCACCAGCCGGGGTCGGCAGACCCTCTCCTACGAGCAGTACTTC; cdr3_aa: CATSRGRQTLSYEQYF
d_call: .; j_call: TRBJ2-7; v_call: TRBV4-1; clone_size: .; cdr3_nt: TGCGCCAGCAGCCAAGGTATCCCTGGTACAGAAGTTACCTACGAGCAGTACTTC; cdr3_aa: CASSQGIPGTEVTYEQYF
d_call: TRBD2; j_call: TRBJ2-1; v_call: TRBV20-1; clone_size: few; cdr3_nt: TGCAGCTTTCCCTTAAGTCGGACTAGCGGGAACAATGAGCAGTTCTTC; cdr3_aa: CSFPLSRTSGNNEQFF
d_call: .; j_call: TRBJ1-5; v_call: TRBV6-1; clone_size: few; cdr3_nt: TGTGCCAGCGGGTGGGTCCGGAATCAGCCCCAGCATTTT; cdr3_aa: CASGWVRNQPQHF
d_call: .; j_call: TRBJ1-2; v_call: TRBV6-1; clone_size: .; cdr3_nt: TGTGCCAGCGCCGGGACTCCCGGCTACACCTTC; cdr3_aa: CASAGTPGYTF
d_call: .; j_call: TRBJ2-5; v_call: TRBV7-8; clone_size: many; cdr3_nt: TGTGCCAGCAGCTTAGCGCTATCCCAGCCCCAAGAGACCCAGTACTTC; cdr3_aa: CASSLALSQPQETQYF
d_call: .; j_call: TRBJ1-2; v_call: TRBV3-1; clone_size: many; cdr3_nt: TGTGCCAGCAGCTGGGTCGGGGGGAACGGCTACACCTTC; cdr3_aa: CASSWVGGNGYTF
d_call: .; j_call: TRBJ2-2; v_call: TRBV11-2; clone_size: many; cdr3_nt: TGTGCCAGCAGCTTCCAGGGGCACTCGAACACCGGGGAGCTGTTTTTT; cdr3_aa: CASSFQGHSNTGELFF
d_call: .; j_call: TRBJ2-1; v_call: TRBV24-1; clone_size: .; cdr3_nt: TGTGCCACCAGTGATTGGGGGCCCTCCTACAATGAGCAGTTCTTC; cdr3_aa: CATSDWGPSYNEQFF
d_call: .; j_call: TRBJ2-1; v_call: TRBV29-1; clone_size: many; cdr3_nt: TGCAGCGCCGAGAGTGGTTCACGTGAGCAGTTCTTC; cdr3_aa: CSAESGSREQFF
d_call: .; j_call: TRBJ2-2; v_call: TRBV7-3; clone_size: .; cdr3_nt: TGTGCCAGCAGCTCTACTCCGGGACTCCCTAGTCCCGGGGAGCTGTTTTTT; cdr3_aa: CASSSTPGLPSPGELFF